The T cell receptor (beta chain) described here comes from a study of T cell responses to AZD1222 COVID-19 vaccine. Repertoires were generated with immunoSEQ multiplex PCR, while TCRdb's copy carries only in-frame clones and drops some. The sample lists some 95,000 clones; 85% to 90% were seen once. Study-wide points: White British people made up most donors, females outnumbered males, and clonal diversity was possibly underestimated. A reported finding is that nearly half of spike-specific TCRs target unmutated variant regions.

The germline CDR1 and CDR2 sequences are MGHDK and SYGVNS. This CDR3 region has 15 residues. V gave up 4 bases and J gave up 6 bases, with 15 bases separating them. Note on this clone: Its antigen is unidentified.

Here the sequenced sample was peripheral blood, taken on day 0 of AZD1222 vaccination. This TCR derives from an adult in good health. This chain joins TRBV25-1 and TRBJ2-2; a weak D match, TRBD1 (6 bases). The CDR3 spells CASSVLQGRAGELFF. The CDR3 region has the DNA TGTGCCAGCAGTGTTTTACAGGGTCGGGCCGGGGAGCTGTTTTTT.